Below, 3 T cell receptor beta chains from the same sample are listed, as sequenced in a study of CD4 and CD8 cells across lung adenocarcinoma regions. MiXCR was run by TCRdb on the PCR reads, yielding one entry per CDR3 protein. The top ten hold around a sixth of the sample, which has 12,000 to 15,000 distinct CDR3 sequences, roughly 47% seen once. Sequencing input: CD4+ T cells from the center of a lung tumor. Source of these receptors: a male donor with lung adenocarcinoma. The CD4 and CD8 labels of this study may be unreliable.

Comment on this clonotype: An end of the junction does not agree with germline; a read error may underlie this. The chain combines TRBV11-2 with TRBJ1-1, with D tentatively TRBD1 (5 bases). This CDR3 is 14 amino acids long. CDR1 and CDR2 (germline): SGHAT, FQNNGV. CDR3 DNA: TGTGCCAGCAGCCTAGACAGCGTGAACACTGAAGCTTTCTTT. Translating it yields CASSLDSVNTEAFF. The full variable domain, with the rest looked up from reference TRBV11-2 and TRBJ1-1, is EAGVAQSPRYKIIEKRQSVAFWCNPISGHATLYWYQQILGQGPKLLIQFQNNGVVDDSQLPKDRFSAERLKGVDSTLKIQPAKLEDSAVYLCASSLDSVNTEAFFGQGTRLTVV.

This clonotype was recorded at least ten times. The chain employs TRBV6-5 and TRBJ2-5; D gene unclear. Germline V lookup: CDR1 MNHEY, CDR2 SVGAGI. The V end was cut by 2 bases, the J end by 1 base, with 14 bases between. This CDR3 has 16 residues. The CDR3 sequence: CASSYDLESSQETQYF. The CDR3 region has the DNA TGTGCCAGCAGTTACGACTTGGAGAGCAGCCAAGAGACCCAGTACTTC.

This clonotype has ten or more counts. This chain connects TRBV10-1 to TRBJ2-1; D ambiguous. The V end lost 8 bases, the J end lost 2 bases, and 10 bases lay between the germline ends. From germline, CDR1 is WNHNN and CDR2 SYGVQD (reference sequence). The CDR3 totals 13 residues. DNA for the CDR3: TGCGCCAGCTCGCGTAGTACCTACAATGAGCAGTTCTTC. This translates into CASSRSTYNEQFF.